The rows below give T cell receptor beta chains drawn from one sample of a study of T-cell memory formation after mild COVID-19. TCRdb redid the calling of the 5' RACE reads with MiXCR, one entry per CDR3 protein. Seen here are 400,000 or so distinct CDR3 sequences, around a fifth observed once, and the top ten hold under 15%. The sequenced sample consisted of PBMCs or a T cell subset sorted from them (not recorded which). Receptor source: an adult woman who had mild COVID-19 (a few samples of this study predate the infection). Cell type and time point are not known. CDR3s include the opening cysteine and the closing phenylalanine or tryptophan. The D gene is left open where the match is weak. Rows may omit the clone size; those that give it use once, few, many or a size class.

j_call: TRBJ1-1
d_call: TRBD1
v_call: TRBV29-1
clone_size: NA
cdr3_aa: CSVESSWTGNTEAFF
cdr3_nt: TGCAGCGTTGAATCTAGTTGGACAGGGAACACTGAAGCTTTCTTT

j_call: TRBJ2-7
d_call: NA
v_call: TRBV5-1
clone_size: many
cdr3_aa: CASSFGDGGYEQYF
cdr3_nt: TGCGCCAGCAGCTTTGGGGATGGGGGCTACGAGCAGTACTTC

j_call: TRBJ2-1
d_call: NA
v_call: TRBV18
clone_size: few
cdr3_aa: CASSPTGLANEQFF
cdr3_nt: TGTGCCAGCTCACCCACAGGGTTAGCCAATGAGCAGTTCTTC

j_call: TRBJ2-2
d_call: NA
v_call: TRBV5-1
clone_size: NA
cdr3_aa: CAGSLVGELFF
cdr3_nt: TGCGCCGGCAGCTTGGTTGGGGAGCTGTTTTTT

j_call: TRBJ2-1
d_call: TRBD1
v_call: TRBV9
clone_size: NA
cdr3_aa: CASSVGQGAYNEQFF
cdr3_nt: TGTGCCAGCAGCGTAGGACAGGGTGCCTACAATGAGCAGTTCTTC

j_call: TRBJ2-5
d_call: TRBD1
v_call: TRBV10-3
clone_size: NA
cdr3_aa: CAISEPGTGAQETQYF
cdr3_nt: TGTGCCATCAGTGAGCCCGGGACAGGGGCCCAAGAGACCCAGTACTTC

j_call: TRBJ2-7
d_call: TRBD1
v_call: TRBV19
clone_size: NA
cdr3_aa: CASSLQGAGGYEQYF
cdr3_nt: TGTGCCAGTAGTCTTCAGGGTGCAGGGGGCTACGAGCAGTACTTC

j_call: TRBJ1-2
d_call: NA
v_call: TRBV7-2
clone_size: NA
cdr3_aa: CASSLTDKPSTF
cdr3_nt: TGTGCCAGCAGCCTAACGGACAAACCGAGCACCTTC

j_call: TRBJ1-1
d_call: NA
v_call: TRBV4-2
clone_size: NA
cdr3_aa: CASSQDRGLNTEAFF
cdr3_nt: TGTGCCAGCAGCCAAGATCGGGGCCTGAACACTGAAGCTTTCTTT

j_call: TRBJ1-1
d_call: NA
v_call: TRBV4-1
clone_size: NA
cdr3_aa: CASSHPQGRATEAFF
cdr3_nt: TGCGCCAGCAGCCATCCCCAGGGGAGGGCCACTGAAGCTTTCTTT

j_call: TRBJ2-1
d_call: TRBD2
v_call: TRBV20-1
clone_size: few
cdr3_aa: CSARTLAGGNYNEQFF
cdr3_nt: TGCAGTGCTAGGACCCTAGCGGGGGGGAACTACAATGAGCAGTTCTTC

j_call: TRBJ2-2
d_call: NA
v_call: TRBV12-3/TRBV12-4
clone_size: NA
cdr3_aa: CASSAGVPGELFF
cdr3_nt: TGTGCCAGCAGTGCAGGGGTTCCCGGGGAGCTGTTTTTT

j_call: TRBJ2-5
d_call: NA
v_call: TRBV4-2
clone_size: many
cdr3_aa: CASSQGRGRETQYF
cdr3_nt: TGTGCCAGCAGCCAAGGACGGGGGCGGGAGACCCAGTACTTC

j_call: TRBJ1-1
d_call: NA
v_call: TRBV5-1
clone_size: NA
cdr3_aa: CASSPGESNTEAFF
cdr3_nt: TGCGCCAGCAGCCCGGGGGAATCGAACACTGAAGCTTTCTTT

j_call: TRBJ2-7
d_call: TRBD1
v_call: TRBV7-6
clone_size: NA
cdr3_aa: CASSATGTALSYEQYF
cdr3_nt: TGTGCCAGCAGCGCAACCGGGACAGCCTTATCCTACGAGCAGTACTTC

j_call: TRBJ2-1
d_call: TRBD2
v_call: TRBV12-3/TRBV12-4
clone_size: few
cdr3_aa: CASSLTDETSGLYKQFF
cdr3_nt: TGTGCCAGCAGCCTCACCGACGAGACTAGCGGGTTATACAAGCAGTTCTTC

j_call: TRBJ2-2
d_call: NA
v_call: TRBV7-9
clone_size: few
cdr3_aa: CASSPEPMNTGELFF
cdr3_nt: TGTGCCAGCAGCCCCGAGCCCATGAACACCGGGGAGCTGTTTTTT

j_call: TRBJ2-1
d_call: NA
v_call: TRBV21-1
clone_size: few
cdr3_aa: CASSTGLAGGDNEQFF
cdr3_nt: TGTGCCAGCAGCACGGGACTAGCGGGAGGGGACAATGAGCAGTTCTTC

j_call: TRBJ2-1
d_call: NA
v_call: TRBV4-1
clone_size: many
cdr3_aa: CASSQGRDLNEQFF
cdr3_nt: TGCGCCAGCAGCCAAGGGAGGGATTTGAATGAGCAGTTCTTC

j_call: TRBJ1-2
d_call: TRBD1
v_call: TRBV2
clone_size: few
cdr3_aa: CASSPDRKYGYTF
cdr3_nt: TGTGCCAGCAGTCCGGACAGGAAGTACGGCTACACCTTC

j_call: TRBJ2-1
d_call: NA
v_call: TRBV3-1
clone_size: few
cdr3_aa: CASSTYDEQFF
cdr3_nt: TGTGCCAGCTCCACCTACGATGAGCAGTTCTTC

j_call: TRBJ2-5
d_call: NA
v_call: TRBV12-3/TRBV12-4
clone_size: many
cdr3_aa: CASSLGSGETQYF
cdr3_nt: TGTGCCAGCAGTTTAGGTTCCGGAGAGACCCAGTACTTC

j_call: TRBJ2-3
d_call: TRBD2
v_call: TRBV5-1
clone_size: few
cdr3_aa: CASNSRGGSRRDTQYF
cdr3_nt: TGCGCCAGCAACTCACGGGGGGGCTCACGGAGAGATACGCAGTATTTT

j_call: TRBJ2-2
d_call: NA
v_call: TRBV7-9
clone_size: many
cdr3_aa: CASSWDFDTGELFF
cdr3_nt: TGTGCCAGCAGTTGGGACTTTGACACCGGGGAGCTGTTTTTT

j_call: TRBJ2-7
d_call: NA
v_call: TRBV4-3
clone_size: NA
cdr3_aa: CASSQERANTYEQYF
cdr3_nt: TGCGCCAGCAGCCAAGAGCGGGCCAATACCTACGAGCAGTACTTC

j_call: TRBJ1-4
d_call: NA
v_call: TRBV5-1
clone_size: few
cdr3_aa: CASSPGTAGANEKLFF
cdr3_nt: TGCGCCAGCAGCCCCGGGACTGCGGGGGCTAATGAAAAACTGTTTTTT

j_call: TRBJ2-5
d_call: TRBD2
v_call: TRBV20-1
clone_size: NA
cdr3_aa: CSARGYGLAGGPPGVQTQYF
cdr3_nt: TGCAGTGCTAGAGGCTATGGGTTGGCGGGAGGCCCGCCAGGGGTCCAGACCCAGTACTTC

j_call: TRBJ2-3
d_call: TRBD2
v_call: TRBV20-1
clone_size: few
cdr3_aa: CSARTVIAGNTDTQYF
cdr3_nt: TGCAGTGCGCGGACGGTCATAGCGGGGAACACAGATACGCAGTATTTT